This T cell receptor beta chain derives from a study of cytomegalovirus exposure and HLA in healthy donors (dated by TCRdb to about 2017). For the study in its entirety: An earlier analysis of roughly 500 of the donors reported 250 to 350 Gb of sequence data and 90 million to 120 million unique TCR beta sequences obtained from approximately 180 million T cells. About 300 gigabases of sequencing data and approximately 85 million unique TCR sequences were included in an early release covering about 700 HLA-typed donors. The genetic ancestry cluster associated with self-reported Caucasian donors included about four fifths of the roughly 390 genotyped donors. The study aimed to test whether cataloging public T cell receptors could reveal signatures of past pathogen exposure. The study used immunosequencing to profile the T cell repertoires of 666 subjects and linked those repertoires to cytomegalovirus serostatus. Along with the approximately 650-subject first cohort, a separate validation cohort of over 90 different subjects was used. To predict cytomegalovirus infection status, the study combined high-throughput TCR immunosequencing, statistical association of individual TCRs with disease status, and machine learning. To study patterns of TCR occurrence, a later analysis re-analyzed previously published TCR beta repertoires from around 670 donors and added high-resolution HLA genotyping. Rather than drawing on any new phenotypic data, the later analysis identified candidate immune exposures from TCR beta sequences and the way those sequences occurred across donors. In an earlier analysis of 500 to 650 of the donors, high-throughput TCR beta sequencing was used to judge whether each TCR beta V gene segment behaved as functional or pseudogenic. Alongside the repertoire data, information on donor age, sex, ethnicity and CMV serostatus was compiled. In a later genetic analysis, genome-wide SNP genotypes for about 60% of the 666 donors were used, and that subset was treated as a discovery cohort. All discovery cohort repertoires had been generated on a single sequencing platform. Both class I and class II loci were covered by HLA typing, at four-digit resolution. Typing coverage varied by locus: roughly 620-640 donors for A, B, C, DRB1 and DQB1; around 560 for DQA1; more than 600 for DPA1; some 470 for DPB1. Four to six DR-DQ haplotypes were handled as single units for association and clustering because linkage in the cohort was strong. Among about 400 genotyped donors of the cohort, an average of about 240,000 unique TCR beta nucleotide sequences was sequenced per donor, of which roughly 18% were non-productive.

With respect to this clone: The antigen this receptor binds is unknown. There are no base qualities to consult, and no much larger clone falls within one base.

The cohort consisted of 666 healthy bone marrow donors. Cohort members were all nominally healthy when sampled, although unrecorded immune exposures were likely present. The donor was CMV seropositive and belonged to the group of about 290 seropositive cohort members. Every donor gave a peripheral blood sample, and the peripheral blood mononuclear cells from that sample were used for TCR beta sequencing. Genomic DNA was extracted from the blood cell samples with the Qiagen DNeasy Blood Extraction Kit. Points the paper makes about the study in general: A further reported finding was that TCR beta sequences accurately predicted the HLA-A and HLA-B alleles for most subjects in the first cohort. CMV serostatus was the only immune exposure information available for the cohort. When HLA alleles, especially DR and DQ, strongly co-occurred, TCR associations were difficult to assign to individual alleles. In a later analysis, several top co-occurrence clusters were reported to appear linked to parvovirus B19, influenza, CMV and Epstein-Barr virus. In a later genetic analysis, a missense DCLRE1C variant was associated with V-gene and J-gene trimming of TCR beta chains, and the association was replicated in an independent cohort. Most TCR sequences were seen in very few donors, while some public TCRs were found in many individuals. HLA typing was unavailable for some donors at each locus, so association tests used only the typed subset. A later analysis found that TCR association rates varied across HLA loci, with DRB1 alleles showing the most associated TCRs and HLA-C alleles the fewest. Because the 87-base-pair reads could not distinguish some IMGT-functional V segments, including TRBV6-2 and TRBV6-3, those segments were excluded. It was suggested by the authors that the approach could potentially be generalized to other disease states and immunological phenotypes. In vitro tests confirmed that a few of the cytomegalovirus-associated TCR beta chains recognize cytomegalovirus antigens. Specific HLA alleles were associated with 18,000 or so TCR beta sequences at a false discovery rate of 0.05 in a later analysis. The cohort was sequenced for TCR beta chains only, and without alpha or paired-chain data the features that could be detected were limited. A later genetic analysis reported fewer N-insertions in productive TCRs among donors in an Asian-associated ancestry cluster than the roughly 620-donor mean. In an earlier analysis of approximately 590 of the donors, most TCR beta V segments appeared in productive rearrangements about 87% or about 30% of the time, broadly matching IMGT annotations. Compared with equally common non-associated chains, HLA-associated TCR beta chains in a later analysis were more clonally expanded and had lower generation probabilities. The earlier analysis of some 560 of the donors excluded approximately 17 rarely observed V segments, including chromosome 9 orphons, because counts were too low. A cluster of highly shared sequence variants was judged likely to be a technical artifact of the sequencing pipeline. In the study, about 150 TCR beta chains were listed as associated with cytomegalovirus. Presence/absence analyses assumed roughly uniform sequencing depth across donors, an assumption that may not hold. Linkage disequilibrium might explain the correlated functional status among segregating V segments, but an unknown experimental factor could not be excluded. In a later analysis, most CMV-associated TCR beta chains were found to appear HLA-restricted, with HLA associations seemingly driven largely by CMV exposure. In both the original and validation cohorts, the classifier was reported to diagnose cytomegalovirus status with high specificity and sensitivity.

Receptors were amplified or captured by the immunoSEQ multiplex PCR assay. The multiplex PCR relied on a mix of 60 forward primers for TCR Vbeta segments and 13 reverse primers for TCR Jbeta segments. A multiplex PCR assay on genomic DNA amplified the CDR3 region of rearranged TCR beta genes. Amplified TCR beta libraries were sequenced as 87-base-pair reads on the Illumina HiSeq System. On the authors' methods: In a later analysis, approximately 74 million unique TCR beta chains were counted across the roughly 670 repertoires, and roughly 10 million of these chains were shared by at least two donors. Raw reads were error-corrected and collapsed into unique sequences with a nearest-neighbor algorithm that merged closely related sequences to remove PCR and sequencing errors. Alignment of CDR3 sequences to IMGT reference sequences was used to assign V, D and J gene segments. Each retained sequence needed at least a six-nucleotide match to both a V gene segment and a J gene segment. A rearrangement was called productive if the CDR3 had no stop codons and remained in frame with V and J, and every other rearrangement was called non-productive. CDR3 was defined according to IMGT convention as the region running from the second conserved V-encoded cysteine to the conserved J-encoded phenylalanine. In an earlier analysis of just under 600 of the donors, sequences lacking an unambiguous match to a single V gene segment were excluded. In an earlier analysis of approximately 590 of the donors, V segments were called functional above 56.7% productive rearrangements and were called segregating when the between-donor standard deviation exceeded 5%. A statistical classification framework was developed to diagnose cytomegalovirus status using the catalog of TCR beta chain sequences. V and J gene assignment, in a later analysis, came from comparing TCR nucleotide sequences with IMGT/GENE-DB human TR gene sequences. Using the TCRdist pipeline, a later analysis assigned CDR3 sequences along with most-parsimonious VDJ recombination scenarios. In a later analysis, each TCR beta chain was defined by its CDR3 amino acid sequence together with its V-gene family, and reads without a unique V-gene family were excluded. To address suspected cross-contamination and a sequencing artifact, a later analysis removed some 620 highly shared, low-generation-probability nucleotide sequences. A later analysis calculated a clonal expansion index for each public chain from normalized within-repertoire ranks of inferred template counts. Generation probabilities in a later analysis came from a VDJ recombination model fitted to out-of-frame rearrangements, and those results were checked against IGoR. In a later analysis, hypergeometric tests were used to score TCR-TCR, TCR-HLA and TCR-CMV co-occurrence, with a repertoire-size bias correction applied to TCR pairs. In a later analysis, false discovery rates were estimated by permuting HLA or CMV assignments 20 times. In a later analysis, co-occurring TCRs were grouped using DBSCAN, and TCRdist sequence similarity was added for clustering within HLA-allele-positive subsets. Repertoires with fewer than 30,000 or more than 120,000 public chains, plus five repertoires with anomalous nucleotide sharing, were excluded from co-occurrence clustering. TCRdb retrieved this table from immuneACCESS and kept in-frame rearrangements only. Not all clones are present; in checked studies, unresolved V genes account for under half, and no reason is known for the remainder. The DNA gave D and trimming, while V, J and clone size come from that table. The sample table shows about 120,000 clones, and around four fifths are seen once. The ten largest account for around 20% of the sample.

At the junction V is shortened by 5 bases and J by 3 bases; bases outside the gene matches: 4. CDR1 SNHLY and CDR2 FYNNEI were looked up in the germline V gene. Its CDR3 holds 15 amino acids, cysteine through phenylalanine. Only the CDR3 DNA stays, 45 bases, in frame from base 1. This sequence was found in a man aged 18 to 29 in good health and CMV-seropositive. The rearrangement combines TRBV2 with TRBJ2-3; 11 bases in between match TRBD2. Input material: PBMCs. The CDR3 region has the sequence CASSLSGGDTDTQYF. The DNA sequence is TGTGCCAGCAGTCTTAGCGGGGGGGATACAGATACGCAGTATTTT. Beyond the CDR3, the reference TRBV2 and TRBJ2-3 genes provide the residues; the full variable domain reads: EPEVTQTPSHQVTQMGQEVILRCVPISNHLYFYWYRQILGQKVEFLVSFYNNEISEKSEIFDDQFSVERPDGSNFTLKIRSTKLEDSAMYFCASSLSGGDTDTQYFGPGTRLTVL.